The T cell receptor beta chain under discussion was sequenced for a study of shared clonotypes between healthy human individuals. Whole-study context: Aged between 18 and 49, the donors were two women and a few men.

For each subset, genomic DNA was distributed in equal portions over several immunoSEQ plates. Sorted-subset replicate PCRs used about 180 ng DNA, about 30,000 T cell genomes. Produced via immunoSEQ multiplex PCR; TCRdb's table is partial and in-frame only. The profile covers millions of clones, with roughly 95% appearing a single time and 0.13% taken by the ten largest. Trimming shortened V by 5 bases and J by 6 bases, and 15 bases separated the two germline ends. The CDR3 has 14 amino acids. Germline V lookup: CDR1 LNHDA, CDR2 SQIVND (reference sequence). The source of this sequence is a man in his late teens or twenties in good health. Input material: naive CD4+ T cells sorted from blood. As for subset: CD45RA+ positively selected. V usage is TRBV19 and J usage is TRBJ2-3, with TRBD1 as a possible D gene (5 bases). The CDR3 reads CASSFDSLFDTQYF. The CDR3 DNA reads as TGTGCCAGTAGTTTCGACAGCCTATTTGATACGCAGTATTTT.